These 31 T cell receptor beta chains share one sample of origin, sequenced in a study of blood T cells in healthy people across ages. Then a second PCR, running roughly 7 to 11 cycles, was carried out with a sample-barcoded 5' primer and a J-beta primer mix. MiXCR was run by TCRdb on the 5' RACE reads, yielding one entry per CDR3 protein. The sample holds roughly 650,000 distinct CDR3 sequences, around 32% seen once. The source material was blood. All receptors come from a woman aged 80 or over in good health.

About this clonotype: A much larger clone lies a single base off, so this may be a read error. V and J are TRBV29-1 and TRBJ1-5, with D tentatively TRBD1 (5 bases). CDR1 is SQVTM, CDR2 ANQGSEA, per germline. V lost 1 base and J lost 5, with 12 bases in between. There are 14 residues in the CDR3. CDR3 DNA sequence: TGCAGCGTTGAAGCGGAGGGGACGGATCAGCCCCAGCATTTT. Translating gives CSVEAEGTDQPQHF. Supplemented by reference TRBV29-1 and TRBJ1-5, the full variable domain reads SAVISQKPSRDICQRGTSLTIQCQVDSQVTMMFWYRQQPGQSLTLIATANQGSEATYESGFVIDKFPISRPNLTFSTLTVSNMSPEDSSIYLCSVEAEGTDQPQHFGDGTRLSIL.

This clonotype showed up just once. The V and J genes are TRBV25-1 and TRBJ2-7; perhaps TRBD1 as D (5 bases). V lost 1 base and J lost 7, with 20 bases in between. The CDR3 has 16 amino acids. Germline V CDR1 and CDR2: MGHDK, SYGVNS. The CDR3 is CASSELDQGAYNEQYF. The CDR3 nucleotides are TGTGCCAGCAGTGAATTAGACCAAGGGGCTTACAATGAGCAGTACTTC.

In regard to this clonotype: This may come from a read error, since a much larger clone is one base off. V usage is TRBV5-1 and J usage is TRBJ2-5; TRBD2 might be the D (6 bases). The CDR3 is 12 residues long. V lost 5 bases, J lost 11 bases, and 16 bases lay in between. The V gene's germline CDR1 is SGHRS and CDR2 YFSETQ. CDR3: CASRRESGEQYF. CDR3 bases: TGCGCCAGCAGGCGAGAGTCGGGGGAGCAGTACTTC. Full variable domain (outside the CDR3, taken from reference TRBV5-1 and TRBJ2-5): KAGVTQTPRYLIKTRGQQVTLSCSPISGHRSVSWYQQTPGQGLQFLFEYFSETQRNKGNFPGRFSGRQFSNSRSEMNVSTLELGDSALYLCASRRESGEQYFGPGTRLLVL.

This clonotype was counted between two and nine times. The CDR3 nucleotides read TGTGCCAGCTCACCGCAGAGTTCTCAGCCCCAGCATTTT. Translation gives CASSPQSSQPQHF. This chain joins TRBV18 and TRBJ1-5; D unresolved. The CDR3 runs 13 residues. V was clipped by 3 bases and J by 6 bases, with 9 bases between them. From germline, CDR1 is KGHSH and CDR2 LQKENI.

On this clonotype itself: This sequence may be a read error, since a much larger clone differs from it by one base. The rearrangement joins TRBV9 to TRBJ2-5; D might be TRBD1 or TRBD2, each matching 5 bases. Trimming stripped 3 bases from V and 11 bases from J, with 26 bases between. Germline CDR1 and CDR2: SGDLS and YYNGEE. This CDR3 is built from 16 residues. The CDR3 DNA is TGTGCCAGCAGCGCCCTTGGGGGAAGCAGCTACAATGAGCAGTACTTC. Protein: CASSALGGSSYNEQYF.

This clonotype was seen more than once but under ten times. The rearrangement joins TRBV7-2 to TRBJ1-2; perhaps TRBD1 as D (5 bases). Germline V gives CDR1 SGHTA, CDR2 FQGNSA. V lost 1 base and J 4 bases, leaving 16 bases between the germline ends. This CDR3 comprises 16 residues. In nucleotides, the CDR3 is TGTGCCAGCAGCTTAGAAACGGCCGACAGATTCTATGGCTACACCTTC. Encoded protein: CASSLETADRFYGYTF.

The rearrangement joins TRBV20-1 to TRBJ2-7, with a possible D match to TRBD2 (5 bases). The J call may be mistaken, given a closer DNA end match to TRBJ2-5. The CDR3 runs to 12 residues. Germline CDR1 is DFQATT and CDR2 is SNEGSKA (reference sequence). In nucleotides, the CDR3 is TGCAGTGCCCGTCTAGCCCAGCAGACCCAGTACTTC. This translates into CSARLAQQTQYF.

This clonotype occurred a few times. DNA of the CDR3: TGCAGCGTTGAAGAGGGGCAGGGGACTGAAGCTTTCTTT. Residues: CSVEEGQGTEAFF. V gene TRBV29-1 combines with J gene TRBJ1-1; D may be TRBD1 (6 bases). CDR3 length equals 13 residues. Germline V lookup: CDR1 SQVTM, CDR2 ANQGSEA. V lost 0 bases and J 5 bases, leaving 10 bases between the germline ends.

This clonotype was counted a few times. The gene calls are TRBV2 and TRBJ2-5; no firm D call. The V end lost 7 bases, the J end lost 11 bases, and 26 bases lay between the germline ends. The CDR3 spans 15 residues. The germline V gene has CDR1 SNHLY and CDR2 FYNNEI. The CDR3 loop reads CASTDGTGPSNEQYF. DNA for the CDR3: TGTGCCAGCACCGACGGAACTGGCCCCTCCAATGAGCAGTACTTC.

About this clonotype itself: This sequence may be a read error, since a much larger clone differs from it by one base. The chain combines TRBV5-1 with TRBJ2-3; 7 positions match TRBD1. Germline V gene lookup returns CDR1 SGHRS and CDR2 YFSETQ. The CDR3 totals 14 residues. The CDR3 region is CASSLEGQPDTQDF. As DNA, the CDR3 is TGCGCCAGCAGCTTGGAGGGACAGCCAGATACGCAGGATTTT.

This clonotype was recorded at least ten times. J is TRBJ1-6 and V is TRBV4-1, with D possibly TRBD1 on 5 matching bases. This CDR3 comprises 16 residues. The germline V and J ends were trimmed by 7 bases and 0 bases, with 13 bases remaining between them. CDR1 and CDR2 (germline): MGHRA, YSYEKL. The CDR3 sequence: CASTTGVSSYNSPLHF. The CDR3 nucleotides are TGCGCCAGCACGACGGGGGTGAGCTCCTATAATTCACCCCTCCACTTT.

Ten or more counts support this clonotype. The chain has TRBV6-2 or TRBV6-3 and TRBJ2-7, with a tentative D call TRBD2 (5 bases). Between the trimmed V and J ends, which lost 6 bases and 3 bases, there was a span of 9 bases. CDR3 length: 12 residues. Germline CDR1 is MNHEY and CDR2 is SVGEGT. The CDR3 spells CASRRTSYEQYF. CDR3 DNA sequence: TGTGCCAGCAGACGAACTAGCTACGAGCAGTACTTC.

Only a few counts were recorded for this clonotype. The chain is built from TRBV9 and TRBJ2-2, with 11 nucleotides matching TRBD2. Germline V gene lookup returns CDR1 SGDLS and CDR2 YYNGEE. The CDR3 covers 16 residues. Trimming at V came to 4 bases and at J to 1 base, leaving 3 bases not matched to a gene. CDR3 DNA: TGTGCCAGCAGCCAAGGACTAGCGGGGAACACCGGGGAGCTGTTTTTT. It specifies CASSQGLAGNTGELFF.

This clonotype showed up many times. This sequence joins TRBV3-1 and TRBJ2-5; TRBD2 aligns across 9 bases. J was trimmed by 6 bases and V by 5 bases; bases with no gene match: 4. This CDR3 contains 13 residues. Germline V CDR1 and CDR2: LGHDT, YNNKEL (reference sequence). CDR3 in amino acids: CASSFSGGKTQYF. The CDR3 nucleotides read TGTGCCAGCAGCTTTAGCGGGGGAAAGACCCAGTACTTC.

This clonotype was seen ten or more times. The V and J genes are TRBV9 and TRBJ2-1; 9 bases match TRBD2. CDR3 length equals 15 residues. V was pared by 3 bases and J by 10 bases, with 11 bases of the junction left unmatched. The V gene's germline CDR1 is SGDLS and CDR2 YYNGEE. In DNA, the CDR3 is TGTGCCAGCAGCGCGGGGGTAGCGGGGGCTCGGGAGCAGTTCTTC. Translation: CASSAGVAGAREQFF.

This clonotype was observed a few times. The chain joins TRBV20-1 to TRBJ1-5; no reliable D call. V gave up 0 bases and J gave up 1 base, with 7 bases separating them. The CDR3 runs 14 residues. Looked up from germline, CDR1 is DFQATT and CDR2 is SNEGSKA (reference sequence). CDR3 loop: CSARDPDSNQPQHF. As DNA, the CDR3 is TGCAGTGCTAGAGATCCAGACAGCAATCAGCCCCAGCATTTT.

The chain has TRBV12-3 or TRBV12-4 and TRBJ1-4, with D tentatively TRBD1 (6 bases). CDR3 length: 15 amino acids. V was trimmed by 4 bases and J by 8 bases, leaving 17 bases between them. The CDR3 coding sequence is TGTGCCAGCAGTTCCGGGACACCGGATTACGAAAAACTGTTTTTT. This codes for CASSSGTPDYEKLFF.

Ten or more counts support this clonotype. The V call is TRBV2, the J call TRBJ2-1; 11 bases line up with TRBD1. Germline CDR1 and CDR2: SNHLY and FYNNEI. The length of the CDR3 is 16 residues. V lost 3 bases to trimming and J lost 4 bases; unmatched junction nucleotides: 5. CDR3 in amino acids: CASSDGTGGRYNEQFF. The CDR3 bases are TGTGCCAGCAGTGACGGGACAGGGGGACGATACAATGAGCAGTTCTTC.

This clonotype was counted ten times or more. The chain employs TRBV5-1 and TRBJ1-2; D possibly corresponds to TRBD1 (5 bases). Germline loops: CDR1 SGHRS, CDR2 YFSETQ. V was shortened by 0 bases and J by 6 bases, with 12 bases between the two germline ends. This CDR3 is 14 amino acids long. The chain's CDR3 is CASSLALGEDGYTF. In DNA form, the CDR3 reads TGCGCCAGCAGCTTGGCCTTGGGGGAGGATGGCTACACCTTC.

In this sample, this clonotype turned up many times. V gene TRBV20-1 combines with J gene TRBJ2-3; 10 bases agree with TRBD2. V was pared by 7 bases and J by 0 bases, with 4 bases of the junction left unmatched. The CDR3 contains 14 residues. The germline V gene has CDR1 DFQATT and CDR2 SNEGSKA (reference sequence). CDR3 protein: CSVTSGASTDTQYF. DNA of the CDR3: TGCAGTGTTACTAGCGGGGCAAGCACAGATACGCAGTATTTT.

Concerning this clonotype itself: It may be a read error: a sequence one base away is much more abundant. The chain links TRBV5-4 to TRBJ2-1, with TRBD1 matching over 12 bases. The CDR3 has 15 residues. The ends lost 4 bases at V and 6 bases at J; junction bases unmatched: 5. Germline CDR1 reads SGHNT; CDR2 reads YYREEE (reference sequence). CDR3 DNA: TGTGCCAGCAGCCCCGGGACAGGGGGCAGCAATGAGCAGTTCTTC. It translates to CASSPGTGGSNEQFF.

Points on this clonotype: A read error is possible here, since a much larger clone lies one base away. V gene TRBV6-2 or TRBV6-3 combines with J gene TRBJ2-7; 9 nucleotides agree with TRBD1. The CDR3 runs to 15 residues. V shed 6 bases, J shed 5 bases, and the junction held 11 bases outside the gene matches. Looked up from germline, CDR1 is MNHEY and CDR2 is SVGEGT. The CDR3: CASRETGTGRNEQYF. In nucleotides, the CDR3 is TGTGCCAGCAGAGAAACCGGGACAGGGAGGAACGAGCAGTACTTC.

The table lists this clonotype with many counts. The CDR3 sequence: CASSPVGVAQPQHF. CDR3 coding DNA: TGTGCCAGCAGCCCGGTGGGGGTTGCTCAGCCCCAGCATTTT. This sequence joins TRBV7-9 and TRBJ1-5; TRBD1 might be the D (5 bases). V lost 5 bases, J lost 6 bases, and 14 bases lay in between. CDR3 length equals 14 residues. Germline V gene data show CDR1 as SEHNR and CDR2 as FQNEAQ (reference sequence).

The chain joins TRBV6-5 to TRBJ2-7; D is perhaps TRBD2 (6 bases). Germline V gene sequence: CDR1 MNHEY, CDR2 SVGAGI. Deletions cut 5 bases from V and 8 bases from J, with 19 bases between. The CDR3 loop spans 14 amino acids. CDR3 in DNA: TGTGCCAGCAGTGTCCGGGACGGGGGTGCCCAGCAGTACTTC. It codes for CASSVRDGGAQQYF.

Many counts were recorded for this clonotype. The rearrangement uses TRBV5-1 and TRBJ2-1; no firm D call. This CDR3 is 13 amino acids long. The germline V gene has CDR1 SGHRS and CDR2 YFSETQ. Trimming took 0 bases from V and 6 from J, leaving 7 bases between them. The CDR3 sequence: CASSLDGVNEQFF. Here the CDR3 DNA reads TGCGCCAGCAGCTTGGATGGGGTCAATGAGCAGTTCTTC.

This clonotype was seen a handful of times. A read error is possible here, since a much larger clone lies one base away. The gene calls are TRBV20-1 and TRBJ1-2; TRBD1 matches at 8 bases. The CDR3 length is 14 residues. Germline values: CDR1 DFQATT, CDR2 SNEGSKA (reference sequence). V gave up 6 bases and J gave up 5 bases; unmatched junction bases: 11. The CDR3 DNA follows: TGCAGTGCCAGACAGGGGTCGTCCAGGTATGGCTACACCTTC. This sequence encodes CSARQGSSRYGYTF.

The CDR3 spells CASSTPQGGFSTEQFF. As DNA, the CDR3 is TGTGCCAGCAGTACACCACAGGGTGGGTTCTCCACTGAGCAGTTCTTC. The chain uses TRBV12-3 or TRBV12-4 and TRBJ2-1, with D possibly matching TRBD1 (6 bases). The CDR3 sequence is 16 residues long. Between the trimmed V and J ends, which lost 5 bases and 9 bases, there was a span of 23 bases.

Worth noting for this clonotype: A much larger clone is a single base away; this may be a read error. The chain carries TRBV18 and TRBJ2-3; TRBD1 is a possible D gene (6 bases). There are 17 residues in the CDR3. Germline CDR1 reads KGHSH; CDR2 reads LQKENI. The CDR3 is CTSSPPVTGRSTDTQYF. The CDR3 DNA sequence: TGTACCAGCTCACCACCGGTTACAGGGAGAAGCACAGATACGCAGTATTTT.

The CDR3 loop reads CASSSRTSMDNEQFF. Here the CDR3 DNA reads TGTGCCAGCAGCTCCCGGACTAGCATGGACAATGAGCAGTTCTTC. The V call is TRBV7-9, the J call TRBJ2-1; 8 bases match TRBD2. Germline V lookup: CDR1 SEHNR, CDR2 FQNEAQ (reference sequence). The CDR3 is made up of 15 amino acids. The junction had 7 bases not matched to a gene; V was cut back by 4 bases and J by 5 bases.

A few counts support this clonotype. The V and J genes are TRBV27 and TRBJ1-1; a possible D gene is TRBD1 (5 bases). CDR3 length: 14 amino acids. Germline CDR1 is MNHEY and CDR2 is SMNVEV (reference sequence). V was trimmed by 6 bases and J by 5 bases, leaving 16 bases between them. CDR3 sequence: CASRPGRGWTEAFF. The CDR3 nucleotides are TGTGCCAGCAGACCGGGACGGGGATGGACTGAAGCTTTCTTT.

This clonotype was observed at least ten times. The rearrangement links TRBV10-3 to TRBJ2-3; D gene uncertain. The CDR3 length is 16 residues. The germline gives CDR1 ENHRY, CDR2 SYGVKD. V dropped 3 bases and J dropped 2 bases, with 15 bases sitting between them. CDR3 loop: CAISESLAGFTDTQYF. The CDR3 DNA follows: TGTGCCATCAGTGAATCTTTAGCCGGTTTCACAGATACGCAGTATTTT.